Listed here are 8 T cell receptor beta chains from one sample, sequenced in a study of blood T cell repertoires in COVID-19. This table comes from immunoSEQ multiplex PCR, and its TCRdb copy is limited to in-frame clones, with some not included. The sample shows under 95,000 clones, about 83% of them seen only once. Source material: peripheral blood. The receptor set was obtained from a woman older than 75 with acute or convalescent COVID-19.

The J gene is TRBJ2-3, the V gene TRBV6-5, with D unresolved. The CDR3 consists of 14 residues. V was cut by 2 bases and J by 1 base, with 7 bases left in between. The germline gives CDR1 MNHEY, CDR2 SVGAGI. The chain's CDR3 is CASSYDKRTDTQYF. The DNA for the CDR3 is TGTGCCAGCAGTTACGACAAGCGCACAGATACGCAGTATTTT.

CDR3 sequence: CASSRAGQGFGGTQYF. The CDR3 DNA is TGTGCCAGCAGCCGGGCCGGACAGGGCTTCGGGGGGACCCAGTACTTC. V gene TRBV7-9 combines with J gene TRBJ2-5, with 8 bases identical to TRBD1. V gave up 5 bases and J gave up 7 bases; unmatched junction bases: 15. Germline CDR1 and CDR2: SEHNR and FQNEAQ (reference sequence). The CDR3 length is 16 residues.

The chain carries TRBV10-2 and TRBJ2-7, with a tentative D call TRBD1 (5 bases). The V gene lost 3 bases and the J gene lost 3 bases, with 15 bases spanning the gap. The V gene's germline CDR1 is WSHSY and CDR2 SAAADI. The CDR3 is 15 residues long. CDR3 residues: CASSDRSGKDYEQYF. For the CDR3, the DNA is TGCGCCAGCAGTGATCGGTCAGGGAAGGACTACGAGCAGTACTTC.

The J gene is TRBJ2-2, the V gene TRBV18; no definite D call. The V end was cut by 6 bases, the J end by 5 bases, with 13 bases between. The length of the CDR3 is 14 residues. Germline V CDR1 and CDR2: KGHSH, LQKENI. This chain's CDR3 is CASSPQGETGELFF. In nucleotides, the CDR3 is TGTGCCAGCTCCCCTCAAGGAGAGACCGGGGAGCTGTTTTTT.

This clone was observed a handful of times. The chain couples TRBV18 to TRBJ2-5; D unresolved. Trimming took off 3 bases at V and 0 bases at J, with 8 bases between the two ends. The CDR3 totals 14 residues. Germline V gene lookup returns CDR1 KGHSH and CDR2 LQKENI. The DNA for the CDR3 is TGTGCCAGCTCACCCTATGTAAACCAAGAGACCCAGTACTTC. This encodes CASSPYVNQETQYF.

This clone has just one count. The chain combines TRBV3-1 (or the pseudogene TRBV3-2) with TRBJ2-5; no firm D call. Germline V lookup: CDR1 LGHDT, CDR2 YNNKEL (reference sequence). Trimming pared 5 bases from V and 4 bases from J, leaving 5 bases between. The CDR3 length is 11 residues. The CDR3 protein is CASSLLETQYF. CDR3 bases: TGTGCCAGCAGCTTACTAGAGACCCAGTACTTC.

This clone was seen only once. V usage is TRBV3-1 (or the pseudogene TRBV3-2) and J usage is TRBJ2-3; D is unclear. Germline loops: CDR1 LGHDT, CDR2 YNNKEL (reference sequence). CDR3 length: 13 residues. V gave up 0 bases and J gave up 4 bases, with 5 bases separating them. The CDR3 nucleotides read TGTGCCAGCAGCCAAGATGGCCCAGATACGCAGTATTTT. Translated: CASSQDGPDTQYF.

The chain couples TRBV12-5 to TRBJ1-5; TRBD1 agrees at 9 bases. This CDR3 spans 16 amino acids. J lost 4 bases, V lost 0 bases, and 4 bases had no gene match. The V gene's germline CDR1 is LGHNT and CDR2 FRNRAP. CDR3 bases: TGTGCTAGTGGTTTGGTAGTGGGACAGGGAAATCAGCCCCAGCATTTT. Protein: CASGLVVGQGNQPQHF.